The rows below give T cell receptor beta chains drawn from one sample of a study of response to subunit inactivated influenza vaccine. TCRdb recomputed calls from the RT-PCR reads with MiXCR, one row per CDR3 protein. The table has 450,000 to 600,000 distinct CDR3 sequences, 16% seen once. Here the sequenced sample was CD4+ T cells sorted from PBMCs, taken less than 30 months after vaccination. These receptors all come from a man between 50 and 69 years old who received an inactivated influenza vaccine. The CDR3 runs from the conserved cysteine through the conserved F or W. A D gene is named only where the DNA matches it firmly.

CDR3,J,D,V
CASSFIMRDTQYF,TRBJ2-3,NA,TRBV7-2
CSVEGRAGHYEQYF,TRBJ2-7,NA,TRBV29-1
CASSLVPQGNNEQYF,TRBJ2-7,NA,TRBV12-3/TRBV12-4
CASSQDRSGGTNTGELFF,TRBJ2-2,TRBD2,TRBV4-3
CASSPLNGGELFF,TRBJ2-2,NA,TRBV18
CASTGQGWSTEAFF,TRBJ1-1,TRBD1,TRBV25-1
CASSYGWKDNEQFF,TRBJ2-1,NA,TRBV3-1
CASSTRDRRSNTIYF,TRBJ1-3,TRBD1,TRBV7-8
CSGGGVNTEAFF,TRBJ1-1,NA,TRBV20-1
CASSEVGRTEAFF,TRBJ1-1,NA,TRBV2
CASSQVSLGEQYF,TRBJ2-7,NA,TRBV3-1
CASSTGAGNTIYF,TRBJ1-3,TRBD1,TRBV28
CATGGRGFGNPQYF,TRBJ2-5,NA,TRBV27